These 8 T cell receptor beta chains originate from one sample sequenced in a study of OX40 agonist ivuxolimab in advanced cancers. This table comes from immunoSEQ multiplex PCR, and its TCRdb copy is limited to in-frame clones, with some not included. The table has 90,000 to 130,000 clones, approximately 90% seen once. Sequencing was performed on CD4+ or CD8+ T cells sorted from blood, taken in a trial of the OX40 agonist ivuxolimab. The receptor source for this set is an adult with an advanced solid tumor such as melanoma, head and neck, liver or kidney cancer.

The chain recombines TRBV15 with TRBJ2-5; TRBD2 is a possible D gene (6 bases). The CDR3 length is 15 residues. The germline gives CDR1 LNHNV, CDR2 YYDKDF (reference sequence). The V gene lost 0 bases and the J gene lost 2 bases, with 10 bases spanning the gap. The CDR3 DNA is TGTGCCACCAGCAGAGATCCGGGGGTACAAGAGACCCAGTACTTC. Protein: CATSRDPGVQETQYF.

A remark on this clone: Additional DNA sequences in this sample encode the identical CDR3. J is TRBJ2-1 and V is TRBV2; maybe TRBD2 (5 bases). V lost 3 bases and J 5 bases, leaving 8 bases between the germline ends. The CDR3 has 13 amino acids. From germline, CDR1 is SNHLY and CDR2 FYNNEI. The CDR3 region is CASSEDLDNEQFF. CDR3 sequence (DNA): TGTGCCAGCAGTGAGGACTTGGACAATGAGCAGTTCTTC.

This clone was detected only once. The chain couples TRBV21-1 to TRBJ2-1. TRBV21-1 is an annotated pseudogene. CDR3 length equals 12 residues. The CDR3 protein is CASSGVGNEQFF. The DNA for the CDR3 is TGTGCCAGCAGCGGGGTTGGTAATGAGCAGTTCTTC.

This clone was detected a few times. The rearrangement uses TRBV6-5 and TRBJ1-2; the D is unclear. This CDR3 has 11 amino acids. The V gene lost 6 bases and the J gene lost 3 bases, with 5 bases spanning the gap. Germline assignment: CDR1 MNHEY and CDR2 SVGAGI. The CDR3 protein is CASRADYGYTF. The CDR3 DNA is TGTGCCAGCAGGGCAGACTATGGCTACACCTTC.

The chain joins TRBV5-1 to TRBJ2-5, with 10 bases identical to TRBD2. J lost 4 bases, V lost 4 bases, and 7 bases had no gene match. The CDR3 has 15 amino acids. CDR1 and CDR2 (germline): SGHRS, YFSETQ. The CDR3 region is CASSPLAGAGETQYF. The DNA of the CDR3 is TGCGCCAGCAGCCCCCTAGCGGGAGCAGGAGAGACCCAGTACTTC.

The chain combines TRBV6-6 with TRBJ1-1; D is undetermined. The CDR3 covers 15 residues. Per the germline V gene, CDR1 is MNHNY and CDR2 is SVGAGI (reference sequence). V gave up 0 bases and J gave up 0 bases, with 8 bases separating them. The CDR3 protein is CASSYSGHMNTEAFF. The CDR3 nucleotides read TGTGCCAGCAGTTACTCCGGTCACATGAACACTGAAGCTTTCTTT.

The rearrangement links TRBV30 to TRBJ2-1; 7 nucleotides align to TRBD1. Losses at the gene ends were 1 base for V and 5 bases for J; bases not matched to a gene: 5. The CDR3 is made up of 14 amino acids. The germline V gene has CDR1 GTSNPN and CDR2 SVGIG (reference sequence). In nucleotides, the CDR3 is TGTGCCTGGAGTGGGGACAGCTTTGACAATGAGCAGTTCTTC. It is translated as CAWSGDSFDNEQFF.

The V and J genes are TRBV30 and TRBJ1-2; D may be TRBD1 (5 bases). The CDR3 contains 12 residues. In germline, CDR1 is GTSNPN, CDR2 SVGIG (reference sequence). Trimming stripped 0 bases from V and 8 bases from J, with 10 bases between. CDR3 nucleotide sequence: TGTGCCTGGAGTGTATTTCAGGGCGGCTACACCTTC. Translation gives CAWSVFQGGYTF.